These 20 T cell receptor beta chains were sequenced from one sample in a study of regulatory T cells in long-lasting Graves disease. CDR3 regions were amplified by Arm-PCR using iRepertoire HTBI primers to build TCR beta libraries. In TCRdb, the multiplex PCR reads were re-called with MiXCR into one record per CDR3 protein. Among fewer than 400,000 distinct CDR3 sequences, less than 20% were seen once, and the ten largest hold roughly 29%. Regarding time point: persistent/refractory GD, antithyroid drugs over 5 years with positive TRAb. PBMCs provided the RNA from which the TCR library was made. The sequences come from peripheral blood mononuclear cells (PBMCs), collected when the disease was refractory, from a patient treated with antithyroid drugs. The receptors derive from a female donor with Graves disease.

This sequence joins TRBV19 and TRBJ1-2; no clear D. Germline CDR1 LNHDA, CDR2 SQIVND (reference sequence). This CDR3 has 14 amino acids. Deletions cut 0 bases from V and 5 bases from J, with 10 bases between. The CDR3 sequence is CASSIDIYLYGYTF. The CDR3 coding sequence is TGTGCCAGTAGTATAGATATCTATCTTTATGGCTACACCTTC.

This rearrangement joins TRBV6-1 to TRBJ2-5, with 8 bases identical to TRBD1. Trimming at V came to 8 bases and at J to 5 bases, leaving 4 bases not matched to a gene. The germline gives CDR1 MNHNS, CDR2 SASEGT. The CDR3 extends over 12 amino acids. The CDR3 protein is CASQGAYETQYF. The CDR3 DNA reads TGTGCCAGCCAGGGGGCTTATGAGACCCAGTACTTC.

The chain links TRBV19 to TRBJ1-6, with 8 nucleotides matching TRBD1. The CDR3 sequence is 18 residues long. Germline V gives CDR1 LNHDA, CDR2 SQIVND (reference sequence). The V and J ends lost 5 bases and 7 bases, in that order; junction bases with no gene match: 16. The CDR3 protein is CASSPGTGLFYGNSPLHF. The CDR3 region has the DNA TGTGCCAGTAGTCCCGGGACAGGACTTTTTTATGGGAATTCACCCCTCCACTTT.

The rearrangement joins TRBV11-2 to TRBJ2-5, with D perhaps TRBD2 (6 bases). The CDR3 sequence is 14 residues long. V lost 1 base and J lost 9, with 15 bases in between. Per germline, CDR1 SGHAT and CDR2 FQNNGV. The CDR3 region has the DNA TGTGCCAGCAGCTTAGGCTTATTGAGGGAGGCCCAGTACTTC. Protein: CASSLGLLREAQYF.

CDR3 loop: CASSWLRVTEAFF. CDR3 sequence (DNA): TGTGCCAGCAGTTGGTTGAGGGTCACTGAAGCTTTCTTT. This chain links TRBV12-3 or TRBV12-4 with TRBJ1-1, with D uncertain. The CDR3 consists of 13 residues. Trimming removed 4 bases from V and 4 bases from J, with 10 bases in between.

Points on this clonotype: Possible read error: a much larger clone is one base away. The CDR3 does not close with the conserved phenylalanine or tryptophan, likely indicating a read error. The chain uses TRBV6-2 or TRBV6-3 and TRBJ1-2, with D tentatively TRBD1 (5 bases). Trimming took 5 bases from V and 3 from J, leaving 13 bases between them. The CDR3 sequence is 14 residues long. Germline CDR1 MNHEY, CDR2 SVGEGT. CDR3 sequence (DNA): TGTGCCAGCAGTGAAGCTAGGGACTACTATGGCTACACCCTC. Encoded protein: CASSEARDYYGYTL.

This clonotype was counted many times. The chain carries TRBV5-1 and TRBJ1-3; no firm D call. V lost 3 bases and J 0 bases, leaving 13 bases between the germline ends. The CDR3 covers 16 residues. Germline loops: CDR1 SGHRS, CDR2 YFSETQ. CDR3 loop: CASSYESLVSGNTIYF. The DNA of the CDR3 is TGCGCCAGCAGCTACGAGTCGCTGGTCTCTGGAAACACCATATATTTT.

Regarding this clonotype: A single base separates this from a much larger clone, so it may be a read error. This sequence joins TRBV6-2 or TRBV6-3 and TRBJ2-7; the match to TRBD2 covers 9 bases. The V gene's germline CDR1 is MNHEY and CDR2 SVGEGT. The V segment lost 8 bases and the J segment 3 bases; nucleotides outside the gene matches: 8. The CDR3 runs 14 residues. CDR3 nucleotide sequence: TGTGCCAGCGTGAGGCTAGCGGGACTCTACGAGCAGTACTTC. It is translated as CASVRLAGLYEQYF.

This clonotype was found a few times. This chain links TRBV12-3 or TRBV12-4 with TRBJ2-3, with 7 bases that match TRBD1. V gave up 5 bases and J gave up 2 bases; unmatched junction bases: 4. This CDR3 spans 14 amino acids. For the CDR3, the DNA is TGTGCCAGCAGTAGGGACAGCCACACAGATACGCAGTATTTT. Translation: CASSRDSHTDTQYF.

DNA for the CDR3: TGTGCCAGCAGCTTAAACAGCTACTACGAGCAGTACTTC. Residues: CASSLNSYYEQYF. This chain connects TRBV7-9 to TRBJ2-7; D unclear. Germline values: CDR1 SEHNR, CDR2 FQNEAQ (reference sequence). Trimming removed 2 bases at V and 3 bases at J, with 8 bases between. The CDR3 has 13 amino acids.

The chain uses TRBV19 and TRBJ1-2; the match to TRBD1 covers 10 bases. This CDR3 region has 20 residues. Trimming took 4 bases from V and 4 from J; bases not matched to a gene: 21. CDR1 and CDR2 (germline): LNHDA, SQIVND (reference sequence). CDR3 amino acids: CASSTDRGRISGEFSYGYTF. The CDR3 coding sequence is TGTGCCAGTAGTACTGACAGGGGGCGGATCTCAGGGGAATTTAGCTATGGCTACACCTTC.

This clonotype was seen many times. The V gene is TRBV6-1, the J gene TRBJ2-5; 7 bases align to TRBD2. This CDR3 has 14 residues. Germline V gene lookup returns CDR1 MNHNS and CDR2 SASEGT. Germline trimming cut 2 bases from V and 1 base from J; bases unmatched to any gene: 1. The DNA of the CDR3 is TGTGCCAGCAGTGAAACGGGGGGCCAAGAGACCCAGTACTTC. This codes for CASSETGGQETQYF.

This clonotype has ten or more counts. This rearrangement joins TRBV27 to TRBJ2-5; D not certain. Trimming stripped 6 bases from V and 1 base from J, with 6 bases between. CDR1 is MNHEY and CDR2 is SMNVEV in the germline V gene (reference sequence). This CDR3 spans 12 amino acids. The CDR3: CASRLSQETQYF. DNA for the CDR3: TGTGCCAGCAGGTTGAGCCAAGAGACCCAGTACTTC.

As concerns this clonotype: This may stem from a read error, because a much larger clone lies one nucleotide away. J is TRBJ2-5 and V is TRBV11-2, with a weak D call TRBD2 (6 bases). With 8 bases removed from V and 5 bases from J, the gap between germline ends came to 18 bases. There are 14 residues in the CDR3. Germline-derived CDR1 and CDR2 are SGHAT and FQNNGV. CDR3 sequence: CASRALAFVETQYF. The CDR3 DNA reads as TGTGCCAGCCGAGCACTAGCCTTTGTGGAGACCCAGTACTTC.

The sample holds a few counts of this clonotype. Written as DNA, the CDR3 is TGTGCCAGCAGCTTCCAGACAGGGGACTACTATGGCTACACCTTC. As protein: CASSFQTGDYYGYTF. This rearrangement joins TRBV7-2 to TRBJ1-2, with 8 bases lining up with TRBD1. With V trimmed by 3 bases and J by 3 bases, 6 bases remained unmatched. Germline loops: CDR1 SGHTA, CDR2 FQGNSA. This CDR3 has 15 residues. Variable domain in full (rest from reference TRBV7-2 and TRBJ1-2): GAGVSQSPSNKVTEKGKDVELRCDPISGHTALYWYRQSLGQGLEFLIYFQGNSAPDKSGLPSDRFSAERTGGSVSTLTIQRTQQEDSAVYLCASSFQTGDYYGYTFGSGTRLTVV.

The chain carries TRBV10-2 and TRBJ1-1, with TRBD1 as a possible D gene (6 bases). The CDR3 is 14 residues long. Trimming took off 3 bases at V and 5 bases at J, with 13 bases between the two ends. The germline gives CDR1 WSHSY, CDR2 SAAADI. In DNA, the CDR3 is TGCGCCAGCAGTGAATTCGCGGACAGTACTGAAGCTTTCTTT. Translated: CASSEFADSTEAFF.

The gene calls are TRBV6-2 or TRBV6-3 and TRBJ1-2; the D is unclear. CDR3 length: 11 amino acids. CDR1 and CDR2 (germline): MNHEY, SVGEGT. Trimming left V 6 bases short and J 4 bases short, with 6 bases between. For the CDR3, the DNA is TGTGCCAGCAGCGACCTCTATGGCTACACCTTC. Amino acids: CASSDLYGYTF.

This clonotype was detected many times. The chain uses TRBV20-1 and TRBJ2-7, with D hard to call. The CDR3 covers 13 residues. In germline, CDR1 is DFQATT, CDR2 SNEGSKA (reference sequence). Trimming stripped 3 bases from V and 7 bases from J, with 16 bases between. CDR3 residues: CSASGFKVGEQYF. CDR3 nucleotide sequence: TGCAGTGCTAGTGGTTTCAAAGTGGGGGAGCAGTACTTC.

This clonotype was seen ten or more times. The DNA for the CDR3 is TGTGCCAGCAGTTTATGGTCAGCGGGGGCCTACGAGCAGTACTTC. Encoded protein: CASSLWSAGAYEQYF. The chain carries TRBV28 and TRBJ2-7, with 8 bases lining up with TRBD2. Germline lookup yields CDR1 MDHEN and CDR2 SYDVKM. Trimming cost V 0 bases and J 2 bases; bases outside gene matches: 3. This CDR3 region has 15 residues.

Ten or more counts support this clonotype. Written as DNA, the CDR3 is TGTGCCAGCAGTTGGCGACCGCGGGACGAAAAACTGTTTTTT. Residues: CASSWRPRDEKLFF. The V call is TRBV6-2 or TRBV6-3, the J call TRBJ1-4; tentative D call: TRBD1 (5 bases). The V end lost 4 bases, the J end lost 8 bases, and 14 bases lay between the germline ends. This CDR3 spans 14 amino acids. Germline V lookup: CDR1 MNHEY, CDR2 SVGEGT.